This TCR beta chain comes out of a study of blood T cell repertoires in COVID-19. Across the study: Donors in the United States, Italy and Spain gave samples during acute or convalescent COVID-19. Sources were T cells, B-cell-depleted T cells, or PBMCs; the material itself was cDNA or gDNA.

Across over 20 US areas, participants ranged in age from about 18 to 90 years. Assignments of participants to cohorts depended upon their own reported clinical history. Clones were read by immunoSEQ multiplex PCR, and TCRdb kept only the in-frame ones, dropping some. The sample holds roughly 250,000 clones, around 93% seen once. The trim removed 5 bases at V and 3 bases at J, leaving 6 bases unmatched. The CDR3 extends over 15 amino acids. Germline V gives CDR1 MGHDK, CDR2 SYGVNS. The sequence was obtained from a human donor in a cohort exposed to, infected with or recovered from COVID-19 (not recorded which). The donor label of this sample is uncertain. V and J are TRBV25-1 and TRBJ2-7; 11 nucleotides agree with TRBD1. Specimen: PBMCs or T cells enriched from blood (not recorded which). The CDR3 spells CASSSPGQGVYEQYF. For the CDR3, the DNA is TGTGCCAGCAGTTCCCCGGGACAGGGGGTCTACGAGCAGTACTTC.